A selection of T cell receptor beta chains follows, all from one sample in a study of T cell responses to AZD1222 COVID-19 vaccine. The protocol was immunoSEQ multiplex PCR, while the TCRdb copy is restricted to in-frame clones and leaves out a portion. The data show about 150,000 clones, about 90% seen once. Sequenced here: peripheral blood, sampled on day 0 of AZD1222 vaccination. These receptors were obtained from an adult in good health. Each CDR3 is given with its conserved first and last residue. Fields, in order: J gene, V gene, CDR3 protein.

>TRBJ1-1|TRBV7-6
CASRGQGNTEAFF
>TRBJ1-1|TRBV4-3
CASSQGVATGNSEAFF
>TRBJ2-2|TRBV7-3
CASSLLSGRTGELFF
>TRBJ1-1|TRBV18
CASSLVQAVNTEAFF
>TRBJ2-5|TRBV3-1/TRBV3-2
CASSQSAGVETQYF
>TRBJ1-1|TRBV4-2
CASRLLTGIPEAFF
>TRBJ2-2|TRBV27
CASRLSNTGELFF
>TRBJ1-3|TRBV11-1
CASSSRDRGNTIYF
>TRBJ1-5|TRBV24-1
CATSDGTGPSNQPQHF
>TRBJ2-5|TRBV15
CATSRGSSELETQYF
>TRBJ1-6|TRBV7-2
CASSLWGPKNSPLHF
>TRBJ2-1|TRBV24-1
CATSESGVKDEQFF
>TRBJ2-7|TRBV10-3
CAISEGNEQYF
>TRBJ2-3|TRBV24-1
CATSDPGTGGTDTQYF
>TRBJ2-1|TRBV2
CASRPGRRSYNEQFF
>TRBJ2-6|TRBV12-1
CASRPDSISGANVLTF
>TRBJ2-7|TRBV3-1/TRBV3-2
CASSQFMISYEQYF
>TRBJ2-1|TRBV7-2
CASSFPDRVYNEQFF
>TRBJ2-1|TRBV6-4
CASSDSTSGGAEQFF
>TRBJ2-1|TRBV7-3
CASSPSGTSGYNEQFF